A selection of T cell receptor beta chains follows, all from one sample in a study of blood T cells in healthy people across ages. One entry per CDR3 protein results from TCRdb running MiXCR on the 5' RACE reads. The sample lists some 760,000 distinct CDR3 sequences, 25% occurring once. The sample also formed part of further work on T cells of mothers and their children.

The sequenced sample consisted of blood. These receptors came from a boy between 10 and 17 years old in good health. Both conserved end residues are part of each CDR3. The D gene is left open where the match is weak. Size values are once, few and many counts, or a class for expanded clones, and some rows have none.

V,D,J,size,DNA,CDR3
TRBV11-2,.,TRBJ1-4,.,TGTGCCAGCAGCTTAGAAATGAGGACAACTAATGAAAAACTGTTTTTT,CASSLEMRTTNEKLFF
TRBV28,.,TRBJ2-7,few,TGTGCCAGCAGTGGGACGAGCACGACCTACGAGCAGTACTTC,CASSGTSTTYEQYF
TRBV27,TRBD2,TRBJ2-1,.,TGTGCCAGCAGGGTACCTGAGCGGGAGGGGGGTAATGAGCAGTTCTTC,CASRVPEREGGNEQFF
TRBV28,.,TRBJ2-3,few,TGTGCCAGCAGTCGGGAGACGGGCAGAGCATCAGATACGCAGTATTTT,CASSRETGRASDTQYF
TRBV6-1,.,TRBJ2-2,once,TGTGCCAGCAGTGATAAGGGCTTCACCGGGGAGCTGTTTTTT,CASSDKGFTGELFF
TRBV14,.,TRBJ2-5,.,TGTGCCAGCAGCCCAAACTTATTGACCCAGTACTTC,CASSPNLLTQYF
TRBV12-3/TRBV12-4,TRBD1,TRBJ2-7,few,TGTGCCAGCAGTCACCAGGGGGCCCACGAGCAGTACTTC,CASSHQGAHEQYF
TRBV13,TRBD1,TRBJ1-4,.,TGTGCCAGCAGCTTAAACAGGGGCCCTGAAAAACTGTTTTTT,CASSLNRGPEKLFF
TRBV19,.,TRBJ2-7,few,TGTGCCAGTAGTACCTTGGGAATCACCTACGAGCAGTACTTC,CASSTLGITYEQYF
TRBV28,TRBD1,TRBJ1-1,.,TGTGCCAGCACCTCGACAGGGCTGAACACTGAAGCTTTCTTT,CASTSTGLNTEAFF
TRBV28,.,TRBJ2-1,few,TGTGCCAGCAGTTTAGGATCGGGGTACCCATACAATGAGCAGTTCTTC,CASSLGSGYPYNEQFF
TRBV12-3/TRBV12-4,.,TRBJ1-2,.,TGTGCCAGCAGTTCCAAGACAGAGAGCCCCAACTATGGCTACACCTTC,CASSSKTESPNYGYTF
TRBV7-2,TRBD2,TRBJ2-1,few,TGTGCCAGCAGCTTAGGGACTAGCGGGAGCGGTGAGCAGTTCTTC,CASSLGTSGSGEQFF
TRBV25-1,.,TRBJ2-5,few,TGTGCCAGCAGTGAATTCCCCAATGGACAAGAGACCCAGTACTTC,CASSEFPNGQETQYF
TRBV2,.,TRBJ2-5,.,TGTGCCACCTTCAGACCGCACGAAGAGACCCAGTACTTC,CATFRPHEETQYF
TRBV12-3/TRBV12-4,.,TRBJ2-5,many,TGTGCCAGCAGTTTAAGGGAAACGATGGCGGAGACCCAGTACTTC,CASSLRETMAETQYF
TRBV20-1,TRBD2,TRBJ2-1,.,TGCAGTGCTAGAAGGCTAGCGGTCTCCTACAATGAGCAGTTCTTC,CSARRLAVSYNEQFF
TRBV11-2,.,TRBJ2-3,.,TGTGCCAGCAGCTTATCGGGAGCGTCCCACACGCAGTATTTT,CASSLSGASHTQYF
TRBV7-9,.,TRBJ2-7,many,TGTGCCAGCAGTCTAGGGGTAAGCGAGCAGTACTTC,CASSLGVSEQYF
TRBV6-5,TRBD1,TRBJ2-7,.,TGTGCCAGCAGTTACCGGGGACAGGGGGTCTACGAGCAGTACTTC,CASSYRGQGVYEQYF
TRBV7-2,TRBD1,TRBJ2-5,few,TGTGCCAGCAGCTCTCCGACAGGGAGAGAGACCCAGTACTTC,CASSSPTGRETQYF
TRBV20-1,TRBD1,TRBJ2-7,.,TGCAGTGCCCAGACAGGGAATTCCTACGAGCAGTACTTC,CSAQTGNSYEQYF
TRBV29-1,.,TRBJ2-5,few,TGCAGCGTTGAAACTTGGAGACAAGAGACCCAGTACTTC,CSVETWRQETQYF
TRBV21-1,.,TRBJ2-5,.,TGTGCCAGCAGCAAACAGGGATTCCAAGAGACCCAGTACTTC,CASSKQGFQETQYF
TRBV6-6,.,TRBJ1-1,few,TGTGCCAGCACTCCTAACACTGAAGCTTTCTTT,CASTPNTEAFF
TRBV18,.,TRBJ2-7,few,TGTGCCAGCAGACAGGTAACCTCCTACGAGCAGTACTTC,CASRQVTSYEQYF
TRBV2,.,TRBJ2-3,.,TGTGCCAGCAGTGACGCGTCACCTAGCACAGATACGCAGTATTTT,CASSDASPSTDTQYF
TRBV3-1,.,TRBJ1-2,.,TGTGCCAGCAGCCTTGGACGCACGGACGCATATGGCTACACCTTC,CASSLGRTDAYGYTF
TRBV11-2,.,TRBJ2-1,.,TGTGCCAGCAGCTCGATCGGGAGCTCCTACAATGAGCAGTTCTTC,CASSSIGSSYNEQFF
TRBV9,.,TRBJ1-4,.,TGTGCCAGCAGCGTAGATCGTGGTCGCGAAAAACTGTTTTTT,CASSVDRGREKLFF
TRBV20-1,TRBD2,TRBJ2-3,.,TGCAGTGCTAGCCCCGGGACTAGCGGGAGGGCTACGCAGTATTTT,CSASPGTSGRATQYF
TRBV7-9,TRBD1,TRBJ2-5,.,TGTGCCAGCAGCCCTACGGCCGGGACAGGGGGTCACCAGTACTTC,CASSPTAGTGGHQYF
TRBV7-9,TRBD2,TRBJ2-5,few,TGTGCCAGCAATCTGGCGGGAGGTTTCAAGACCCAGTACTTC,CASNLAGGFKTQYF
TRBV15,.,TRBJ2-3,few,TGTGCCACCAGCAGAGGGACGGGGACCGTTGATACGCAGTATTTT,CATSRGTGTVDTQYF